The source of this TCR beta chain is a study of blood T cell repertoires in COVID-19. Germline V gives CDR1 LNHDA, CDR2 SQIVND (reference sequence). This CDR3 comprises 13 residues. Trimming cost V 3 bases and J 5 bases, with 7 bases left between them. Original methodology: Reference gene primer amplification in the assay estimated nucleated cell counts. Produced via immunoSEQ multiplex PCR; TCRdb's table is partial and in-frame only. The V and J calls and clone size were taken over from that table, and D and trimming were inferred from the DNA. Counted here are approximately 330,000 clones, roughly 90% occurring once; the ten biggest clones make up roughly a tenth.

The source material was peripheral blood. This clonotype originated in a man in his thirties or forties with COVID-19, enrolled during active disease. The chain joins TRBV19 to TRBJ2-2; maybe TRBD2 (6 bases). For the CDR3, the DNA is TGTGCCAGTAGTATGGAGGGAACCGGGGAGCTGTTTTTT. Amino acids: CASSMEGTGELFF.